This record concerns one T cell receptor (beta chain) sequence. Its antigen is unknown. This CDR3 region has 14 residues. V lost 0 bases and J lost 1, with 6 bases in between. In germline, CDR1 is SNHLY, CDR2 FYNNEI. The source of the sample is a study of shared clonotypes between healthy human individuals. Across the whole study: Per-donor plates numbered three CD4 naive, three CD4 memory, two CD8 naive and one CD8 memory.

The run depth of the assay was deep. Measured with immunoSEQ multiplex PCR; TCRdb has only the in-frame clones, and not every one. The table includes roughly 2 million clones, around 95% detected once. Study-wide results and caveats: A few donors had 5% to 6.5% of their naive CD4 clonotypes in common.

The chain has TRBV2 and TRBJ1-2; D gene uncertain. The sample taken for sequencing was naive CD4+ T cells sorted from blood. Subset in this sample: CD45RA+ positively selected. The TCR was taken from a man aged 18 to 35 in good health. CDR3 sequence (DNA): TGTGCCAGCAGTGAAGCAGGGATTAACTATGGCTACACCTTC. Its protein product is CASSEAGINYGYTF.